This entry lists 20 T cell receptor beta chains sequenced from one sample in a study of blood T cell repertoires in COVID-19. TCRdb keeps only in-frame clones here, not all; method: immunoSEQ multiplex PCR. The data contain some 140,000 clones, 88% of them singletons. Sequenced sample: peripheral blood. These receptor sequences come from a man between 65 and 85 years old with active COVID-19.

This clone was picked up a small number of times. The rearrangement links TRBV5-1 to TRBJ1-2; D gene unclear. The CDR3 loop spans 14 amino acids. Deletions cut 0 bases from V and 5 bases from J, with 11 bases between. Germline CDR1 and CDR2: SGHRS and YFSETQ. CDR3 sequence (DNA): TGCGCCAGCAGCTTGGTTGGTGAGGAATATGGCTACACCTTC. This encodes CASSLVGEEYGYTF.

The CDR3 region is CASSSQGFNTEAFF. CDR3 DNA: TGCGCCAGCAGCTCACAGGGGTTCAACACTGAAGCTTTCTTT. V and J are TRBV5-1 and TRBJ1-1; 7 positions match TRBD1. Trimming took 3 bases from V and 2 from J; bases not matched to a gene: 4. The CDR3 consists of 14 residues. Per germline, CDR1 SGHRS and CDR2 YFSETQ.

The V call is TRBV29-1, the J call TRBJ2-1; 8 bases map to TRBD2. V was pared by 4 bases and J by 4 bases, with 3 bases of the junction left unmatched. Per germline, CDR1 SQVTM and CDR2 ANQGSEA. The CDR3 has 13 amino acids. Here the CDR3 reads CSVGSGRYNEQFF. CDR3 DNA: TGCAGCGTTGGGAGCGGGAGATACAATGAGCAGTTCTTC.

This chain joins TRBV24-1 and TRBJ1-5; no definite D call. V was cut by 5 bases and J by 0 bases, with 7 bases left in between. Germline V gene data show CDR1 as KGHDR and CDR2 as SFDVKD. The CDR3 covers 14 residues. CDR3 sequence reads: CATSGAYSNQPQHF. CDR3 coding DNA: TGTGCCACCAGTGGCGCCTATAGCAATCAGCCCCAGCATTTT.

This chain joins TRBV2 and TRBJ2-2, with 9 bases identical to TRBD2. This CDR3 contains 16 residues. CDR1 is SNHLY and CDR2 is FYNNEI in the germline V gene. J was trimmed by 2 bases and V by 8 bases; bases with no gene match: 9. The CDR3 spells CASDRSSGINTGELFF. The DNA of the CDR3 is TGTGCCAGCGACAGGTCTAGCGGGATCAACACCGGGGAGCTGTTTTTT.

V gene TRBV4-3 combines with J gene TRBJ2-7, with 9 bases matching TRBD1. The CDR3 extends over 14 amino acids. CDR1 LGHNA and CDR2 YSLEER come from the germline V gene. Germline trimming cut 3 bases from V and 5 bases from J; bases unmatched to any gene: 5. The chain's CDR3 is CASSHRQGVNEQYF. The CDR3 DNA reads TGCGCCAGCAGCCATCGACAGGGGGTCAACGAGCAGTACTTC.

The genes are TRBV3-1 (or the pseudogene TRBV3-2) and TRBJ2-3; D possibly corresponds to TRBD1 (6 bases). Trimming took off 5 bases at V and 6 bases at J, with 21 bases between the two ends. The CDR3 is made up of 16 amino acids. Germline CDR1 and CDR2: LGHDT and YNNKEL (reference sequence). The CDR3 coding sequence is TGTGCCAGCAGCTCCAGGGGCGTAGTTCTCTCTGATACGCAGTATTTT. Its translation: CASSSRGVVLSDTQYF.

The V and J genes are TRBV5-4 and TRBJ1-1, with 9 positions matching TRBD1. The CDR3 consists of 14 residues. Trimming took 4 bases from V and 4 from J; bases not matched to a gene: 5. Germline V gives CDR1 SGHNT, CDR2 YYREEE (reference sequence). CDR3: CASSKGQGGTEAFF. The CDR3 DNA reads TGTGCCAGCAGCAAGGGACAGGGCGGCACTGAAGCTTTCTTT.

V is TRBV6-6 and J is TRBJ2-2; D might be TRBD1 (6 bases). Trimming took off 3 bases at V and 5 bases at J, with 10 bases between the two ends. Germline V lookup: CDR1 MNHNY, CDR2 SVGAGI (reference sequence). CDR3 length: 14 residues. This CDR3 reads CASSYSTGTGELFF. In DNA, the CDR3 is TGTGCCAGCAGTTATTCGACAGGTACCGGGGAGCTGTTTTTT.

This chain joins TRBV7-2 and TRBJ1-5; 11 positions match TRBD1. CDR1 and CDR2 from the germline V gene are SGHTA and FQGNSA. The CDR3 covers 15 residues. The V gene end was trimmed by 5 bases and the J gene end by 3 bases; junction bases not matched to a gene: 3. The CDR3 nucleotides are TGTGCCAGCAGCGACGGACAGGGGGCCAATCAGCCCCAGCATTTT. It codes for CASSDGQGANQPQHF.

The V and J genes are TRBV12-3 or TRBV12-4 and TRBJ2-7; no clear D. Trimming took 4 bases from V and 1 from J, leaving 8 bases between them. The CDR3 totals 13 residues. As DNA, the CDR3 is TGTGCCAGCAGTTCCTCGACTTCCTACGAGCAGTACTTC. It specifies CASSSSTSYEQYF.

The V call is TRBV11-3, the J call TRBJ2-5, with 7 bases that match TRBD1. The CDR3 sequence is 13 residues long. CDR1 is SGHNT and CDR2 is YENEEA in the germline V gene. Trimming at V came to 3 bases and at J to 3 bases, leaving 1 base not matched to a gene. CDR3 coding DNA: TGTGCCAGCAGCTTCGACAGGGAAGAGACCCAGTACTTC. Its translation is CASSFDREETQYF.

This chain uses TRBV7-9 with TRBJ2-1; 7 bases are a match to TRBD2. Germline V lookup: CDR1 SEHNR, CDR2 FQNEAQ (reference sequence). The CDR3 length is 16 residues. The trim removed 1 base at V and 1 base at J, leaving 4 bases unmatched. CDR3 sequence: CASSLVPGLSYNEQFF. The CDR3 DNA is TGTGCCAGCAGCTTAGTACCGGGACTATCCTACAATGAGCAGTTCTTC.

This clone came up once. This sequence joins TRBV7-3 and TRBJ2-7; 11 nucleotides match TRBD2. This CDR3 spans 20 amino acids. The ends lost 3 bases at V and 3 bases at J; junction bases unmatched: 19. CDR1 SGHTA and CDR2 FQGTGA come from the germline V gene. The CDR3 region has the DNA TGTGCCAGCAGCTTTCCCTGGACTAGCGGGCCCCCAGGGGAGGACTACGAGCAGTACTTC. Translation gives CASSFPWTSGPPGEDYEQYF.

The CDR3 sequence is CASSYLSSAAGRNQPQHF. The CDR3 coding sequence is TGTGCCAGCAGTTACCTTTCTTCTGCGGCAGGGAGGAATCAGCCCCAGCATTTT. The chain has TRBV6-2 or TRBV6-3 and TRBJ1-5; D might be TRBD1 (5 bases). V lost 2 bases, J lost 4 bases, and 21 bases lay in between. The CDR3 is 18 residues long. The germline gives CDR1 MNHEY, CDR2 SVGEGT.

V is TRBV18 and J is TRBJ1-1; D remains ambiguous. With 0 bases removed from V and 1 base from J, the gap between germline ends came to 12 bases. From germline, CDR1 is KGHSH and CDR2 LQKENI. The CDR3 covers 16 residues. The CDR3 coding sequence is TGTGCCAGCTCACCACCAGCTCGGGAGGCGAACACTGAAGCTTTCTTT. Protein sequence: CASSPPAREANTEAFF.

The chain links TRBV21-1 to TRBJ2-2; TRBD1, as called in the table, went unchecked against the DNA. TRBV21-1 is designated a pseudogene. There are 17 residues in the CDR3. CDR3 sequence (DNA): TGTGCCACCAGCAAAGGGACAGGCAGTCAAAGCACCGGGGAGCTGTTTTTT. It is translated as CATSKGTGSQSTGELFF.

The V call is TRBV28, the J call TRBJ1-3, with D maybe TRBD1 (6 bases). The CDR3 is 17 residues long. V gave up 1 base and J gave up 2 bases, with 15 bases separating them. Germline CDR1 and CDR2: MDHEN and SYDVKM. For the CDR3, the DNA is TGTGCCAGCAGTTTATCGGTGCAGGGGAGTGCTGGAAACACCATATATTTT. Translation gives CASSLSVQGSAGNTIYF.

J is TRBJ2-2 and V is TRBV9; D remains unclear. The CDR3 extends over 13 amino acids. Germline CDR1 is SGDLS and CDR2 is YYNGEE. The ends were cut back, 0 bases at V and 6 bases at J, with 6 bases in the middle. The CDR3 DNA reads TGTGCCAGCAGCGTAGCGGTGGCCGGGGAGCTGTTTTTT. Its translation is CASSVAVAGELFF.

CDR3: CSVVAGGREQFF. For the CDR3, the DNA is TGCAGCGTTGTAGCGGGAGGACGGGAGCAGTTCTTC. This chain connects TRBV29-1 to TRBJ2-1, with 10 bases that match TRBD2. V shed 4 bases and J 10 bases; nucleotides not matched to a gene: 4. Germline CDR1 SQVTM, CDR2 ANQGSEA. The CDR3 spans 12 residues.